The text below deals with one TCR beta chain. What antigen it recognizes has not been identified. Per-base qualities were not stored, and no clone one base away is much larger. The data derive from a study of blood T cell repertoires in COVID-19 (dated by TCRdb to the early 2020s). For the wider study: Samples from collaborators originated in the United States, Italy and Spain and spanned both the acute and convalescent phases of COVID-19. Nearly every sample came with metadata listing a de-identified subject ID, COVID-19 status, age in years and sex. The material from the prospective study consisted of cDNA or gDNA derived from T cells, B-cell-depleted T cells, or PBMCs. Where available, HLA class I and class II types were obtained from metadata supplied by the sample provider rather than from assay-based typing. Samples came from the ongoing ImmuneRACE study (first 160 participants) plus 1,254 subjects from 6 global collaborators. Deeply sampled blood TCRbeta repertoires from subjects exposed to, actively infected with, or recovered from COVID-19 were included in the dataset. The repertoires were released in a freely available public database intended as a resource for research on the immune response to SARS-CoV-2.

TCRbeta CDR3 regions were amplified from genomic DNA by means of the immunoSEQ Assay, a bias-controlled multiplex PCR. The study's own analysis went as follows. The number of nucleated cells in each sample was estimated by amplification of reference gene primers within the assay. To quantify the absolute abundance of each unique TCRbeta CDR3 rearrangement, sequence reads were collapsed and filtered. For each sample, productive Simpson clonality was calculated as the square root of Simpson's diversity index across productive rearrangements. TCRdb took over this immuneACCESS table, retaining in-frame rearrangements with V and J assigned. Such tables are incomplete; in checked studies, under half of the missing clones stem from an unresolved V gene, and the remainder is unexplained. The D gene and trimming were derived from the DNA, and the V and J assignments and clone size from that table. This sample gives approximately 190,000 clones in total; roughly 87% of them show up just once. The ten largest clones capture around 6.1% of the sample.

Each collaborating institution followed its own protocols to collect whole blood in K2EDTA tubes. For TCRbeta analysis, collaborators shipped samples as frozen whole blood, isolated PBMCs, or DNA extracted from either of those sample types. Here is what the overall study found, with its caveats: The quantity of clinical and demographic metadata differed by source and by participant and was supplied without curation.

V and J are truncated by 3 bases and 4 bases respectively, leaving an intervening sequence of 14 bases. The germline V gene (reference sequence) specifies LNHDA as CDR1 and SQIVND as CDR2. Inclusive of the bounding cysteine and phenylalanine, the CDR3 is 15 residues long. Of the read, only the CDR3 DNA is kept; its 45 bases are in frame from base 1. Sequences were obtained from peripheral blood. The sequence was obtained from a woman in her forties with acute or convalescent COVID-19. The rearrangement joined TRBV19 to TRBJ2-3, with a tentative D gene TRBD1 over 6 matching bases. The CDR3 has the sequence CASSIAAGAPDTQYF. The DNA reads as follows: TGTGCCAGTAGTATCGCGGCAGGGGCTCCAGATACGCAGTATTTT.